A selection of T cell receptor beta chains follows, all from one sample in a study of T cell changes during pregnancy in multiple sclerosis. Profiling relied on immunoSEQ multiplex PCR, and the TCRdb table lists in-frame clones only, not all of them. The sample includes 85,000 to 110,000 clones, roughly 93% of them seen just once. Sequences were derived from peripheral blood, sampled after pregnancy. The receptor source for this set is a female donor with multiple sclerosis, enrolled in a pregnancy study. The conserved cysteine and the conserved F or W are not part of the CDR3 here. D genes are given only for firm matches. Clone size is given for some rows only: seen once, a few or many times, or a class if the clone is expanded.

j_call d_call clone_size v_call cdr3_aa
TRBJ1-1 TRBD1 once TRBV18 ASSLDRERAEAF
TRBJ2-2 - - TRBV4-3 ASSRVGDTGELF
TRBJ2-5 - - TRBV5-1 ASSLEGAGRTQY
TRBJ2-1 TRBD2 - TRBV9 ASSVAAGGQLF
TRBJ2-6 TRBD2 - TRBV6-4 ASSLIAGGRGANVLT
TRBJ2-5 TRBD2 - TRBV5-4 ASSPTSRYQETQY
TRBJ2-7 - - TRBV5-4 ASSVRDASPRGEQY
TRBJ2-3 TRBD1 - TRBV9 ASSVVPQGDTQY
TRBJ2-5 TRBD1 once TRBV19 ASSPQGVQETQY
TRBJ2-1 TRBD2 - TRBV19 ASSIGAGVENEQF
TRBJ1-4 TRBD1 - TRBV28 ASSLLGQGSGKLF
TRBJ1-3 TRBD1 - TRBV2 ASSDLKGAISGNTIY
TRBJ1-5 TRBD1 - TRBV7-2 ASSPQGRWLGEQPQH
TRBJ2-7 TRBD1 - TRBV19 ASSIAQGETYEQY
TRBJ2-1 TRBD1 once TRBV18 ASSTGTGLDEQF
TRBJ1-5 - - TRBV19 ASSTSAVVPGEQPQH
TRBJ2-3 TRBD2 - TRBV10-3 AVKEGAGGDHTQY
TRBJ2-3 - - TRBV4-3 ASSQDLPDTQY
TRBJ2-7 - - TRBV7-2 ASSLEVSSYEQY
TRBJ2-7 TRBD1 - TRBV2 AISSGTGHYEQY
TRBJ1-1 TRBD1 - TRBV9 ASSSDRGTEAF
TRBJ1-2 TRBD1 - TRBV11-1 ASSSSDRGPLYGYT
TRBJ2-4 TRBD2 - TRBV5-1 ASSLIAGSNIQY
TRBJ1-6 - few TRBV6-1 ASSEEFEGVNSPLH
TRBJ1-2 - - TRBV28 ASTFGGQYGYT
TRBJ1-3 - - TRBV18 ASSPSQGPLKN
TRBJ1-3 - - TRBV15 ATSSGEGRYSGNTIY
TRBJ1-1 - once TRBV5-1 ASSYTISGGLNTEAF
TRBJ1-1 - - TRBV27 ASSLGLEDTEAF